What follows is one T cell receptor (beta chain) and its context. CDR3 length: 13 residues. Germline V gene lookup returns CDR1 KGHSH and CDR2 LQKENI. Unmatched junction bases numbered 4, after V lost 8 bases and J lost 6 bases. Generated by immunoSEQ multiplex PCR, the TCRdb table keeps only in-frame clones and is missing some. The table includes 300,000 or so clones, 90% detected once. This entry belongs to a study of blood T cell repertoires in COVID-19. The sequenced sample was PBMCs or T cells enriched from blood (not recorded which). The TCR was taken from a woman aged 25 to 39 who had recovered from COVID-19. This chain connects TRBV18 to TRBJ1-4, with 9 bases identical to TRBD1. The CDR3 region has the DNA TGTGCCAGCCACAGGGGGCGCGATGAAAAACTGTTTTTT. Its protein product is CASHRGRDEKLFF.